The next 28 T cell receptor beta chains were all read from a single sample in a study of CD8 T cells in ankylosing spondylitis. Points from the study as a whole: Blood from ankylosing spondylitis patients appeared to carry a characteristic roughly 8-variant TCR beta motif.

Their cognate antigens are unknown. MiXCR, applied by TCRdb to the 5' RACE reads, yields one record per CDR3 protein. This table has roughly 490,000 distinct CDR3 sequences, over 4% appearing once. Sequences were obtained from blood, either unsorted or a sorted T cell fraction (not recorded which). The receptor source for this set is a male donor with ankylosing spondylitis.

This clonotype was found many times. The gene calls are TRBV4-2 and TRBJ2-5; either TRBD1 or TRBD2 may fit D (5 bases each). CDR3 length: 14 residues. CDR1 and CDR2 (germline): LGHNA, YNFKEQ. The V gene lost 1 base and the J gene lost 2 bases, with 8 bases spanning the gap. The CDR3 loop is CASSQGGTQETQYF. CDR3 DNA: TGTGCCAGCAGCCAAGGAGGGACGCAAGAGACCCAGTACTTC.

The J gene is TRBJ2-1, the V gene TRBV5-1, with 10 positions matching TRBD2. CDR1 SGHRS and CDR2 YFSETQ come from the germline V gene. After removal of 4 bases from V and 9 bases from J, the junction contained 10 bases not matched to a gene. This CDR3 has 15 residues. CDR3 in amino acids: CASSATVAGGVEQFF. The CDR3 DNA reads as TGCGCCAGCAGCGCTACGGTAGCGGGAGGAGTTGAGCAGTTCTTC.

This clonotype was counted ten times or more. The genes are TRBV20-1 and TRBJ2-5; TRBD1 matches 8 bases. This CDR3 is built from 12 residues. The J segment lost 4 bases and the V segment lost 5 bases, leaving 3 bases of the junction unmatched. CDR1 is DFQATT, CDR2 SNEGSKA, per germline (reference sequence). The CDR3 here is CSAPGQGETQYF. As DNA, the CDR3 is TGCAGTGCTCCCGGACAGGGAGAGACCCAGTACTTC.

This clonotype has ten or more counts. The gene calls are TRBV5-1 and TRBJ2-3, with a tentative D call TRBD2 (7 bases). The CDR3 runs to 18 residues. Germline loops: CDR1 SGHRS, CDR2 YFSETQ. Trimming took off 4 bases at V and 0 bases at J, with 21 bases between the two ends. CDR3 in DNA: TGCGCCAGCAGCCCCCGAACGAGCGCGGGGGCGAGCACAGATACGCAGTATTTT. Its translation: CASSPRTSAGASTDTQYF.

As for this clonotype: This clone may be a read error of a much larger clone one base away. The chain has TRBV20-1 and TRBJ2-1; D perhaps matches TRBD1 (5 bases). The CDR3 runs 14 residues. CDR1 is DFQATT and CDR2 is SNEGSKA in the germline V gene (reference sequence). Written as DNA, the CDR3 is TGCAGTGCTAGGGACATGAGCTCCTACAATGGGCAGTTCTTC. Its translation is CSARDMSSYNGQFF.

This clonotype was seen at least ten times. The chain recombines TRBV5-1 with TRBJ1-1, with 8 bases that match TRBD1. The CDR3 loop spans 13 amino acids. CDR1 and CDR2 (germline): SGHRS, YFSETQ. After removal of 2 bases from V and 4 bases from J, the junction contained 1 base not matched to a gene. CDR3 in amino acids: CASSLQGVTEAFF. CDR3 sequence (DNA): TGCGCCAGCAGCTTACAGGGGGTCACTGAAGCTTTCTTT.

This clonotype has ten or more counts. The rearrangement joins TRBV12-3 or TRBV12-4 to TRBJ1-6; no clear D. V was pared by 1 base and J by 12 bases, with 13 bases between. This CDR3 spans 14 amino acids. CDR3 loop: CASSLVSNNGPLHF. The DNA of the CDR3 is TGTGCCAGCAGTTTAGTCAGCAATAATGGACCCCTCCACTTT.

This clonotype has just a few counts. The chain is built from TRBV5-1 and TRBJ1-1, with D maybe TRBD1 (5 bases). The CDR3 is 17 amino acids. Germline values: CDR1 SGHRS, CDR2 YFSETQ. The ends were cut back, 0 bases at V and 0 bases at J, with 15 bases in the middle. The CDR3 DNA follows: TGCGCCAGCAGCTTGGGGGGCGTCGGACCGTTGAACACTGAAGCTTTCTTT. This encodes CASSLGGVGPLNTEAFF.

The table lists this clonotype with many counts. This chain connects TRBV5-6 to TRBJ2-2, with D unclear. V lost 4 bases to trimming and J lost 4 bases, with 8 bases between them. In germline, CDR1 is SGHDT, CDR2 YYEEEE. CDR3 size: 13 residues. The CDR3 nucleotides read TGTGCCAGCAGCCCGTCAGTCACCGGGGAGCTGTTTTTT. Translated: CASSPSVTGELFF. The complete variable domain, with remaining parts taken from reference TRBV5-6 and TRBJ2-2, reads DAGVTQSPTHLIKTRGQQVTLRCSPKSGHDTVSWYQQALGQGPQFIFQYYEEEERQRGNFPDRFSGHQFPNYSSELNVNALLLGDSALYLCASSPSVTGELFFGEGSRLTVL.

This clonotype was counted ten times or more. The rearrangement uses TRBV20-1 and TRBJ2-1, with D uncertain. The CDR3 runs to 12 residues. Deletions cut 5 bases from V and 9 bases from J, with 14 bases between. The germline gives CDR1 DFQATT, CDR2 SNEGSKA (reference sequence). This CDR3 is CSADKGRTEQFF. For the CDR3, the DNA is TGCAGTGCTGACAAGGGTAGGACTGAGCAGTTCTTC.

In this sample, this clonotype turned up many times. The CDR3: CASSWTRDTQYF. CDR3 bases: TGTGCCAGCAGTTGGACGAGAGATACGCAGTATTTT. V is TRBV7-2 and J is TRBJ2-3; no clear D gene. The ends were cut back, 6 bases at V and 5 bases at J, with 9 bases in the middle. The CDR3 has 12 amino acids. Germline assignment: CDR1 SGHTA and CDR2 FQGNSA.

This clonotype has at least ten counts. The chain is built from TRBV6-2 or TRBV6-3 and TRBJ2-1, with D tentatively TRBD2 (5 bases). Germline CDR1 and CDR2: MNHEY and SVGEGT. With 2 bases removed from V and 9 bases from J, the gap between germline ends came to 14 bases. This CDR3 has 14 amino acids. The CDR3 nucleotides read TGTGCCAGCAGTTACGGTACCTTACGGGGTGAGCAGTTCTTC. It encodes CASSYGTLRGEQFF.

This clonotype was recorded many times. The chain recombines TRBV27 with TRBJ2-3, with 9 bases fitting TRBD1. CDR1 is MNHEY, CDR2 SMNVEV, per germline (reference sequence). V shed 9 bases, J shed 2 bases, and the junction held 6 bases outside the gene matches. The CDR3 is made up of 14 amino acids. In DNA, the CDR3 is TGTGCCAGTTCGGACAGGGGATTCACAGATACGCAGTATTTT. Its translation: CASSDRGFTDTQYF.

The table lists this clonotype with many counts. CDR3 protein: CASSRGQGYNEQFF. DNA for the CDR3: TGCGCCAGCAGCAGGGGACAGGGCTACAATGAGCAGTTCTTC. The V and J genes are TRBV5-1 and TRBJ2-1; 9 positions match TRBD1. Germline V gene data show CDR1 as SGHRS and CDR2 as YFSETQ. Trimming cost V 4 bases and J 3 bases; bases outside gene matches: 2. The CDR3 has 14 residues. Together with reference TRBV5-1 and TRBJ2-1, the CDR3 gives the full variable domain: KAGVTQTPRYLIKTRGQQVTLSCSPISGHRSVSWYQQTPGQGLQFLFEYFSETQRNKGNFPGRFSGRQFSNSRSEMNVSTLELGDSALYLCASSRGQGYNEQFFGPGTRLTVL.

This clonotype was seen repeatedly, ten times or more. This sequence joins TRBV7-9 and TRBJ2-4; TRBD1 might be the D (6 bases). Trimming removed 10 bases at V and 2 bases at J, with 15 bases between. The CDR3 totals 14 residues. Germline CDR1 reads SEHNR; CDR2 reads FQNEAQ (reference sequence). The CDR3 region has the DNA TGTGCCACCCGGACAGACGAATCCAAAAACATTCAGTACTTC. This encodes CATRTDESKNIQYF. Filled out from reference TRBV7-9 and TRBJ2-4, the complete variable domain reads DTGVSQNPRHKITKRGQNVTFRCDPISEHNRLYWYRQTLGQGPEFLTYFQNEAQLEKSRLLSDRFSAERPKGSFSTLEIQRTEQGDSAMYLCATRTDESKNIQYFGAGTRLSVL.

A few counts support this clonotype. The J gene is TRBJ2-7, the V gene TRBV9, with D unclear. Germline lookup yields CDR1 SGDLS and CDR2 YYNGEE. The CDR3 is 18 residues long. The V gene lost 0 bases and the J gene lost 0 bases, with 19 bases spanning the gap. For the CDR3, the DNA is TGTGCCAGCAGCGTAGGGCTACCAACGAAACTCAGCTCCTACGAGCAGTACTTC. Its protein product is CASSVGLPTKLSSYEQYF.

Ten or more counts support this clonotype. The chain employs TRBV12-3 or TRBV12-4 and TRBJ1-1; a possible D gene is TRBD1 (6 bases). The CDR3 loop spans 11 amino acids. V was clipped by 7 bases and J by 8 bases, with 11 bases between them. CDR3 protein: CASNRVREAFF. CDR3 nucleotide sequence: TGTGCCAGCAACAGGGTTCGGGAAGCTTTCTTT.

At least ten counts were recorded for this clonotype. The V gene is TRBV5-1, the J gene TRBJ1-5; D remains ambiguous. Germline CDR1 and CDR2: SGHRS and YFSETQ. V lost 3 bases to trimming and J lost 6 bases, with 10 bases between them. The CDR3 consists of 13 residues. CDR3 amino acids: CASSWGPGQPQHF. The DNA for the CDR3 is TGCGCCAGCAGCTGGGGTCCGGGTCAGCCCCAGCATTTT. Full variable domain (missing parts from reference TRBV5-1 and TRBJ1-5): KAGVTQTPRYLIKTRGQQVTLSCSPISGHRSVSWYQQTPGQGLQFLFEYFSETQRNKGNFPGRFSGRQFSNSRSEMNVSTLELGDSALYLCASSWGPGQPQHFGDGTRLSIL.

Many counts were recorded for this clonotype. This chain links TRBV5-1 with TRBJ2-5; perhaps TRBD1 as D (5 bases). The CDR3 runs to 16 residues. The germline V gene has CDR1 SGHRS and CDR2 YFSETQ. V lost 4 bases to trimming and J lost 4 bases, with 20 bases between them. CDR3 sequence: CASSVELLTVGETQYF. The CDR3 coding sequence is TGCGCCAGCAGCGTGGAACTCCTGACAGTAGGAGAGACCCAGTACTTC.

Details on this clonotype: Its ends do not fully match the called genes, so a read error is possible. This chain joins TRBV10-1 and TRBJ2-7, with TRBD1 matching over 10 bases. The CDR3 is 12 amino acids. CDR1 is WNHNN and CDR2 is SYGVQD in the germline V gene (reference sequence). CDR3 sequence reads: CASSLSPGQGSF. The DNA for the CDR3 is TGCGCCAGCAGCCTCTCACCGGGACAGGGGAGTTTC.

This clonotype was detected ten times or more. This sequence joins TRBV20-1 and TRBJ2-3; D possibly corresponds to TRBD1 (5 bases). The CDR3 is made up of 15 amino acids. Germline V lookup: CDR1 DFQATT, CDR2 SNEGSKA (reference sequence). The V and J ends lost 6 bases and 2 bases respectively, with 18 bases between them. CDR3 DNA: TGCAGTGCGGAAGTTAGACAGAAAAACACAGATACGCAGTATTTT. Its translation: CSAEVRQKNTDTQYF.

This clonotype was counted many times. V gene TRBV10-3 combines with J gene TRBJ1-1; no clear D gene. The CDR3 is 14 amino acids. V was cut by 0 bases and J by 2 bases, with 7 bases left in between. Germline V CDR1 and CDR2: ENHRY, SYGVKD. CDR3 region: CAISESTTNTEAFF. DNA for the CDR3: TGTGCCATCAGTGAGTCGACGACCAACACTGAAGCTTTCTTT.

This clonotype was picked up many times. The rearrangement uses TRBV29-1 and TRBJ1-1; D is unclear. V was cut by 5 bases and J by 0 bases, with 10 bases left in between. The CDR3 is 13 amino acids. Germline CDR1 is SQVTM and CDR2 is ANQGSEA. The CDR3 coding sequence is TGCAGCGTTAGGAAGGAGATGAACACTGAAGCTTTCTTT. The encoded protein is CSVRKEMNTEAFF.

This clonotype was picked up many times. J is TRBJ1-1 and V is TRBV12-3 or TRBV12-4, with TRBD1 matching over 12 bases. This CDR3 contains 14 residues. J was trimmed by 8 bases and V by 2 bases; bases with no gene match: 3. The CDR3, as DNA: TGTGCCAGCAGTTTAATAGGGACAGGGGGCGAAGCTTTCTTT. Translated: CASSLIGTGGEAFF.

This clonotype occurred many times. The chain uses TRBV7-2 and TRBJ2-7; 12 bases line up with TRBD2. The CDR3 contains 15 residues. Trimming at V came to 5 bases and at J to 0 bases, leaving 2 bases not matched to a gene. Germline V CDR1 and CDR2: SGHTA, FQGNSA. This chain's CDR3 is CASSATSGSSYEQYF. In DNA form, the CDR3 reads TGTGCCAGCAGCGCGACTAGCGGGAGCTCCTACGAGCAGTACTTC.

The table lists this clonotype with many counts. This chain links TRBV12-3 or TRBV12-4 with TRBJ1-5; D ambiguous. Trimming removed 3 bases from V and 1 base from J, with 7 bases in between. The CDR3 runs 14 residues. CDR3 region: CASSLGSSNQPQHF. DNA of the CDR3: TGTGCCAGCAGTTTGGGCAGCAGCAATCAGCCCCAGCATTTT.

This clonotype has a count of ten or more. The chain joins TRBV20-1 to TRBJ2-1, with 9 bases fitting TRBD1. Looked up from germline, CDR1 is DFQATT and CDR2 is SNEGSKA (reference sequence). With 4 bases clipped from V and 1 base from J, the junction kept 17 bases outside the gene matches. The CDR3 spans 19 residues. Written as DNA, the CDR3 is TGCAGTGCTACCAAATTAAACAGAGTGGACAGGGGATCCTACAATGAGCAGTTCTTC. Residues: CSATKLNRVDRGSYNEQFF.

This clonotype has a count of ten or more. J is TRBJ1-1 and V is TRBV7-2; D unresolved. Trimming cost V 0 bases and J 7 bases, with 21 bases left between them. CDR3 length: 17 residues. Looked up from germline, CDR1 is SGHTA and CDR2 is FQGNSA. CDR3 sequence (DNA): TGTGCCAGCAGCTTAGCGTTTAGGTCACAGAATGTAATTGAAGCTTTCTTT. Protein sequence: CASSLAFRSQNVIEAFF.